Reported below is one TCR beta chain. Its binding antigen is unknown. Base qualities are missing; no much larger clone stands one base away. The data stem from a study of CD4 T cells in relation to SARS-CoV-2 and coronaviruses (dated by TCRdb to the early 2020s). A note on the overall study: A median age of roughly 39 years, with a range of about 20 to 80 years, was recorded for the full convalescent cohort of some 12 patients. The roughly twelve convalescent patients included 8 males and 4 females; two subjects were Hispanic. Shared crossreactive spike epitopes were mapped to their HLA restriction using patient-derived lymphoblastoid cell lines. At the level of individual TCR clonotypes, the study evaluated whether memory CD4+ T cells crossreact between the spike proteins of SARS-CoV-2 and those of common cold coronaviruses. The Adaptive Biotechnologies TCR-sequencing kit was used to sequence samples from three pre-COVID donors and the naive versus memory experiments, while other data came from Illumina-based sequencing. Expansion assays from other donors in the study were sequenced with a different, Illumina-based TCR-beta assay.

Broader findings and caveats from the paper: Because no donor provided both pre-pandemic and post-infection samples, tracing the source of pre-existing responses was limited. Small numbers of patients and of tested TCRs limited the study. Significantly weaker SARS-CoV-2-driven expansion was shown by crossreactive clones than by monoreactive clones, consistent with antigenic imprinting. Memory CD4+ clonotypes crossrecognizing SARS-CoV-2 and at least one common cold coronavirus spike were found in 60% to 75% of donors. Because the crossreactivity analysis focused on spike protein, crossreactivity against other viral proteins was not assessed. Naive versus memory sequencing indicated the assay detects memory recall responses rather than primary responses primed during culture.

At the junction V is shortened by 2 bases and J by 0 bases, with 7 bases in between. Per the germline V gene (reference sequence), GTSNPN is the CDR1 and SVGIG is the CDR2. There are 13 amino acids in the CDR3, from cysteine to phenylalanine inclusive. The sequence is cut down to CDR3 DNA, 39 bases in frame from base 1. Naive and memory CD4+ T cells were separated from cryopreserved PBMCs by CD4 enrichment followed by EasySep naive CD4+ T cell enrichment. Ficoll-Paque PLUS gradient centrifugation was used to isolate PBMCs from either whole blood or leukapheresis product. The PBMCs went either fresh into the expansion assay or into cryopreservation at -140 degrees C. The QIAamp Micro DNA Kit was used to extract genomic DNA from the CD4+ T cells. Uncultured naive and memory CD4+ T cell DNA received deep-resolution immunoSEQ TCR-beta sequencing. In the original analysis: Preprocessing removed nonproductive sequences and CDR3s not starting with C, not ending with F or W, or shorter than 7 amino acids. Cultured and uncultured naive and memory CD4+ repertoires were searched for previously identified spike- and CEF-reactive CDR3s. CDR3 homology was quantified as pairwise Levenshtein distance, calculated with the stringdist R package after three terminal residues were trimmed from each end. TCRdb holds this immuneACCESS table with in-frame rearrangements only. Some clones are missing; in checked studies, unresolved V genes explain under half, and the rest has no known cause. Clonal size and the V and J genes are those of that table, whereas D and trimming came from the DNA. Counted in this sample were about 56,000 clones; approximately 90% of them appeared once. The ten largest clones take up about 0.36% of the sample.

The chain joins TRBV30 to TRBJ1-1; confidence is insufficient to name the D gene. The clonotype was recovered from an adult with COVID-19. The sequenced sample consisted of naive CD4+ T cells from PBMCs. The meaning of the sample's cell subset or site label: naive CD4+ T cells isolated by negative enrichment. This receptor carries the CDR3 CAWSREMNTEAFF. The nucleotide sequence is TGTGCCTGGAGTCGGGAAATGAACACTGAAGCTTTCTTT.